The entry that follows covers one TCR beta chain sequence. Its antigen is still unknown. TCRdb itself ran the RT-PCR reads through MiXCR, one entry per CDR3 protein. The sample includes 600,000 to 700,000 distinct CDR3 sequences, 12% to 15% seen only once; the top ten take about 7.6%. The data derive from a study of response to subunit inactivated influenza vaccine. Whole-study findings and limits: It was suggested by the authors that few new T cells are recruited by each seasonal influenza vaccination.

This receptor was obtained from a man aged 50 or older who received an inactivated influenza vaccine. Specimen: PBMCs from blood, collected approximately 15 days before vaccination.

CDR3 nucleotides: TGCAGTGCTAGAGAGTTACCCCCCTCAGGGGATAACTATGGCTACACCTTC. Its translation is CSARELPPSGDNYGYTF. The J gene is TRBJ1-2, the V gene TRBV20-1, with a possible D match to TRBD1 (6 bases). Trimming pared 0 bases from V and 1 base from J, leaving 18 bases between. Germline lookup yields CDR1 DFQATT and CDR2 SNEGSKA (reference sequence). The CDR3 covers 17 residues.